Included here is one T cell receptor (beta chain) sequence, with context. There were only Caucasian adults among the donors, and all lived in Nashville, Tennessee. The data were obtained in a study of shared clonotypes between healthy human individuals. Whole-study context: Ranging from 18 to 49 in age, donors were two women and a few men.

In the authors' workflow: Filtering differed, since immunoSEQ gave only junction sequences and no quality scores. Profiling relied on immunoSEQ multiplex PCR, and the TCRdb table lists in-frame clones only, not all of them. V, J and clone size reflect that table, while D and trimming were determined from the DNA. The repertoire holds approximately 500,000 clones, with around 73% as singletons. This CDR3 is 14 amino acids long. Per germline, CDR1 MNHNS and CDR2 SASEGT. V was shortened by 2 bases and J by 5 bases, with 11 bases between the two germline ends. This chain links TRBV6-1 with TRBJ2-3; TRBD2 is a possible D gene (5 bases). This receptor was taken from a woman between 40 and 55 years old in good health. Some clones in this sample may be carry-over from other donors' samples. Sequencing used PBMCs. The CDR3 protein is CASSEYRRGDTQYF. The CDR3 DNA is TGTGCCAGCAGTGAATATCGCCGGGGAGATACGCAGTATTTT.